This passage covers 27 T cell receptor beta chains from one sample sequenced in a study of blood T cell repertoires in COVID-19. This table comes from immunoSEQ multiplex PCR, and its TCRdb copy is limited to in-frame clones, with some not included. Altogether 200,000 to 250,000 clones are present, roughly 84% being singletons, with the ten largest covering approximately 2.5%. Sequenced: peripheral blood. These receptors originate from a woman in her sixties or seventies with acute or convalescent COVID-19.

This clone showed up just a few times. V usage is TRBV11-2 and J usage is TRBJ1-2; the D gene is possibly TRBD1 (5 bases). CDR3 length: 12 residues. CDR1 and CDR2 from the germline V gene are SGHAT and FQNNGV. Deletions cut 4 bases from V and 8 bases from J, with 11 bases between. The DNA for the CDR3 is TGTGCCAGCAGCTCCAGGGATATCGGCTACACCTTC. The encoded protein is CASSSRDIGYTF.

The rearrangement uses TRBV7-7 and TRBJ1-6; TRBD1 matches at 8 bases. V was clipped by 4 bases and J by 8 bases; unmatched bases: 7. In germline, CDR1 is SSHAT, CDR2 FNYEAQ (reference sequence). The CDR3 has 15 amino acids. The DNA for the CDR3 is TGTGCCAGCAGCTGTGGTACGACAGGGGATTCACCCCTCCACTTT. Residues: CASSCGTTGDSPLHF.

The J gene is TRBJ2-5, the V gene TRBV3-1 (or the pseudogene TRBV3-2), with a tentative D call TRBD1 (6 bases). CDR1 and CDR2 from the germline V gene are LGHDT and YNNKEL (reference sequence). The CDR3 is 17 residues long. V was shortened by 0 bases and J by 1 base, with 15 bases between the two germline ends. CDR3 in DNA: TGTGCCAGCAGCCAAGACGGACAGTGGGGGTTCCAAGAGACCCAGTACTTC. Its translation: CASSQDGQWGFQETQYF.

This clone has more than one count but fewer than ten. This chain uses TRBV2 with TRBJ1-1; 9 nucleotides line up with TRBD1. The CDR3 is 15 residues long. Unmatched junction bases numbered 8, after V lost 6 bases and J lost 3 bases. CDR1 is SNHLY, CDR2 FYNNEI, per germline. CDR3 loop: CASRGRGQGYTEAFF. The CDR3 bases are TGTGCCAGCAGGGGGAGGGGACAGGGCTACACTGAAGCTTTCTTT.

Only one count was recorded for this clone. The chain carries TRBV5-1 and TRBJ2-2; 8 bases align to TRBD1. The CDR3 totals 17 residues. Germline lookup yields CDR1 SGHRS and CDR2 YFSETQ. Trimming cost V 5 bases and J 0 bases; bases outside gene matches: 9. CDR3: CASSYTWTGPNTGELFF. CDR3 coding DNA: TGCGCCAGCAGTTATACTTGGACAGGGCCGAACACCGGGGAGCTGTTTTTT.

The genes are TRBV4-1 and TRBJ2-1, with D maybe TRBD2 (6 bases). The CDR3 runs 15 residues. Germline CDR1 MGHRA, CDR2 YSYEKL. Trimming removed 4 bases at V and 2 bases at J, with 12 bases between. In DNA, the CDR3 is TGCGCCAGCAGCCTCGGGACTGCAGCCTACAATGAGCAGTTCTTC. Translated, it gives CASSLGTAAYNEQFF.

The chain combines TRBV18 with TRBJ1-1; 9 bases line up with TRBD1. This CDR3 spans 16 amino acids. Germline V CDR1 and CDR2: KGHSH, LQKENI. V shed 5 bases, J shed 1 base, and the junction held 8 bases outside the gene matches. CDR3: CASSRGQGRSNTEAFF. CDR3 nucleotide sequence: TGTGCCAGCTCAAGGGGACAGGGTCGGTCGAACACTGAAGCTTTCTTT.

This CDR3 reads CASSSGQAPTGELFF. CDR3 bases: TGCGCCAGCAGCTCGGGACAGGCCCCGACCGGGGAGCTGTTTTTT. The chain recombines TRBV5-1 with TRBJ2-2; 8 positions agree with TRBD1. Germline CDR1 SGHRS, CDR2 YFSETQ. The trim removed 3 bases at V and 5 bases at J, leaving 6 bases unmatched. This CDR3 has 15 amino acids.

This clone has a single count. CDR3 in DNA: TGTGCCAGCAGCTTCCTTTTGGGGGGACAGGGGGCGTCACCCCTCCACTTT. Protein sequence: CASSFLLGGQGASPLHF. The chain joins TRBV27 to TRBJ1-6; 12 bases line up with TRBD1. Germline V CDR1 and CDR2: MNHEY, SMNVEV (reference sequence). J was trimmed by 10 bases and V by 6 bases; bases with no gene match: 13. The CDR3 runs to 17 residues.

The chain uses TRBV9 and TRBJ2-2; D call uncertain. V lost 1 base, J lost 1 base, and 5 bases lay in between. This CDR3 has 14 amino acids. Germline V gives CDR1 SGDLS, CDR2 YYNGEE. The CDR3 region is CASSVLQNTGELFF. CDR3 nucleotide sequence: TGTGCCAGCAGCGTATTACAGAACACCGGGGAGCTGTTTTTT.

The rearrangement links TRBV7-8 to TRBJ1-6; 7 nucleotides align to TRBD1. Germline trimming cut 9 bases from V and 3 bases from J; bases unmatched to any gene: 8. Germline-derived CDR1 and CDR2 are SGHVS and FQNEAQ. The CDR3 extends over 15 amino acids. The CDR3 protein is CASQQGIDYNSPLHF. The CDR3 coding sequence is TGTGCCAGTCAACAGGGGATCGACTATAATTCACCCCTCCACTTT.

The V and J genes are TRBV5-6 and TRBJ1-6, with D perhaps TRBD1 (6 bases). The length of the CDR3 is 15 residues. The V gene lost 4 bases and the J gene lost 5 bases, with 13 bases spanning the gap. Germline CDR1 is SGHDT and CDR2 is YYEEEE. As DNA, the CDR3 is TGTGCCAGCAGCAGTCGACAGGCGAATAATTCACCCCTCCACTTT. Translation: CASSSRQANNSPLHF.

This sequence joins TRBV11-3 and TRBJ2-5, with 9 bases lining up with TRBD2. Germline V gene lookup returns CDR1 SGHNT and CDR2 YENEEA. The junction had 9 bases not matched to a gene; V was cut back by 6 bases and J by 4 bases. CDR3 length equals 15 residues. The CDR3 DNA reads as TGTGCCAGCAGTCATACGGGACTAGCTTCAGAGACCCAGTACTTC. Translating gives CASSHTGLASETQYF.

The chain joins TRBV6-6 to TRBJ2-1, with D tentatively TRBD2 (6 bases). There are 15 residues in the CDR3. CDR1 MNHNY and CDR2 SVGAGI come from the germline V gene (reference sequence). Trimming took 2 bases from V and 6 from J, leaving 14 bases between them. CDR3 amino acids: CASSYGGLPPNEQFF. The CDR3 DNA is TGTGCCAGCAGTTACGGAGGACTACCCCCCAATGAGCAGTTCTTC.

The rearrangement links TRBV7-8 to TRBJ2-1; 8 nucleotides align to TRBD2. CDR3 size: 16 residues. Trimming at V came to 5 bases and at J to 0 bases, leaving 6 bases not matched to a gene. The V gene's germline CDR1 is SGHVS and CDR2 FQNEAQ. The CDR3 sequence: CASSPGGAFSYNEQFF. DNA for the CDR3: TGTGCCAGCAGCCCCGGGGGGGCCTTCTCCTACAATGAGCAGTTCTTC.

CDR3 coding DNA: TGTGCCACCAGTGATCCTATAGACAGGGAGAACACTGAAGCTTTCTTT. Translation: CATSDPIDRENTEAFF. V is TRBV24-1 and J is TRBJ1-1; 7 nucleotides line up with TRBD1. Germline values: CDR1 KGHDR, CDR2 SFDVKD. V shed 3 bases and J 1 base; nucleotides not matched to a gene: 7. The CDR3 is 16 amino acids.

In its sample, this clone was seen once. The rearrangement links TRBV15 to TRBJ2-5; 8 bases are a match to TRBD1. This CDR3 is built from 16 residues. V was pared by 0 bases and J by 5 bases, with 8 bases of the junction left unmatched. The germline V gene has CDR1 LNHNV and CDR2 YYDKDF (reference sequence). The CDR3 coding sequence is TGTGCCACCAGCAGAGATGTTACGACAGGGGCCGAGACCCAGTACTTC. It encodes CATSRDVTTGAETQYF.

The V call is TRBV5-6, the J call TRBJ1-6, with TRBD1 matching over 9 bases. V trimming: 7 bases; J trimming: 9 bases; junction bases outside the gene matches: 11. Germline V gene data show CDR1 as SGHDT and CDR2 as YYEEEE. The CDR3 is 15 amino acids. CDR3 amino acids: CASALVGQGGSPLHF. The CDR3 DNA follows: TGTGCCAGCGCCTTGGTGGGACAGGGTGGTTCACCCCTCCACTTT. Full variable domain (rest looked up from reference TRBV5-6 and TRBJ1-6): DAGVTQSPTHLIKTRGQQVTLRCSPKSGHDTVSWYQQALGQGPQFIFQYYEEEERQRGNFPDRFSGHQFPNYSSELNVNALLLGDSALYLCASALVGQGGSPLHFGNGTRLTVT.

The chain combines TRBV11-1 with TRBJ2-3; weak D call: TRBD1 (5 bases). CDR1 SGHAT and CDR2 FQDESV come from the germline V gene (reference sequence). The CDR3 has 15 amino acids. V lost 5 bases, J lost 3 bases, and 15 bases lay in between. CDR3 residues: CASSDFRVRTDTQYF. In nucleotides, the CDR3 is TGTGCCAGCAGCGACTTCAGGGTCCGAACAGATACGCAGTATTTT.

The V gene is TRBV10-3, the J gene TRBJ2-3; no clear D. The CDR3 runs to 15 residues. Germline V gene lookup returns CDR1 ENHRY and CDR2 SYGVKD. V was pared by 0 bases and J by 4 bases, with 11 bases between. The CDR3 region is CAISESALSADTQYF. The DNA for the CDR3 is TGTGCCATCAGTGAGTCAGCCCTCAGCGCAGATACGCAGTATTTT.

The chain's CDR3 is CASSLEVNTEAFF. DNA for the CDR3: TGTGCCAGCAGTTTGGAGGTGAACACTGAAGCTTTCTTT. The rearrangement uses TRBV12-3 or TRBV12-4 and TRBJ1-1; D gene ambiguous. The CDR3 runs 13 residues. V dropped 3 bases and J dropped 0 bases, with 5 bases sitting between them.

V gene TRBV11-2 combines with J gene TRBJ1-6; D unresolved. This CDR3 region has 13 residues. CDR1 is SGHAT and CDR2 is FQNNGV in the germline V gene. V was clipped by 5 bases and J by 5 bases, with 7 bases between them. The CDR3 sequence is CASSNNNNSPLHF. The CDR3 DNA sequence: TGTGCCAGCAGCAATAACAATAATTCACCCCTCCACTTT.

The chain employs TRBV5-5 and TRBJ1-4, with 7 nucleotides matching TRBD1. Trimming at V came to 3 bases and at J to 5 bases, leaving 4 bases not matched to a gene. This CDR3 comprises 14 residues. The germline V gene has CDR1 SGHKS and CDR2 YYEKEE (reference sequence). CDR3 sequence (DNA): TGTGCCAGCAGCTGGGGACAGAGAAATGAAAAACTGTTTTTT. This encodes CASSWGQRNEKLFF.

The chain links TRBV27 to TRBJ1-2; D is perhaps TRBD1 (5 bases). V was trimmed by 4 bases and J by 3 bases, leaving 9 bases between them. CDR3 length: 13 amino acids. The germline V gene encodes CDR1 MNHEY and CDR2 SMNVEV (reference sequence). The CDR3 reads CASSWGMDYGYTF. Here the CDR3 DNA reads TGTGCCAGCAGTTGGGGCATGGACTATGGCTACACCTTC.

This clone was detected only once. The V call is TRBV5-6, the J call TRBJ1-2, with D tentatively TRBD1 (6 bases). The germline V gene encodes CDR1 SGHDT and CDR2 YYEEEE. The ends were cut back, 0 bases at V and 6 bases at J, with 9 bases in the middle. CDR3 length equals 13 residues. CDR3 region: CASSLAGVHGYTF. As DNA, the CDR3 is TGTGCCAGCAGCTTGGCAGGGGTACATGGCTACACCTTC.

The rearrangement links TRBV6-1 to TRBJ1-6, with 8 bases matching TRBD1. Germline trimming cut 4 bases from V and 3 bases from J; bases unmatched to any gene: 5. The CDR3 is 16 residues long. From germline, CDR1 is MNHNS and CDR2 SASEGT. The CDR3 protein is CASSGAGGLYNSPLHF. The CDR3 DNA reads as TGTGCCAGCAGTGGCGCAGGGGGCCTCTATAATTCACCCCTCCACTTT.

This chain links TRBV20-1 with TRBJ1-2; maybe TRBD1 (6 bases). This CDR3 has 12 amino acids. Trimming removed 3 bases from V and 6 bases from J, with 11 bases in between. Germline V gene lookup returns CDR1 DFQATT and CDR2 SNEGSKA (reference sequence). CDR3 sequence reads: CSASKGGDGYTF. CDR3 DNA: TGCAGTGCTAGTAAGGGGGGGGATGGCTACACCTTC.